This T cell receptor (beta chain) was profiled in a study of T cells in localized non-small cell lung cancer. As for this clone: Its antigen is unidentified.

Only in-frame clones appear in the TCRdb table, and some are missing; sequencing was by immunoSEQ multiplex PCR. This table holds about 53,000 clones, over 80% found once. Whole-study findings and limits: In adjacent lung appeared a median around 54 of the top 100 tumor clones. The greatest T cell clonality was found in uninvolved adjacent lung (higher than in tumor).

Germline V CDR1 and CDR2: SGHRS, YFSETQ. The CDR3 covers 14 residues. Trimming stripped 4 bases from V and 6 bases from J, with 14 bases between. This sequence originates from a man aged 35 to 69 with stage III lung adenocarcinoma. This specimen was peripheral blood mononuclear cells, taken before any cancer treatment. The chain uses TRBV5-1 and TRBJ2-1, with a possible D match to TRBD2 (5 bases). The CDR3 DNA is TGCGCCAGCAGCCTTTACCTGGGGAGCAATGAGCAGTTCTTC. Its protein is CASSLYLGSNEQFF.